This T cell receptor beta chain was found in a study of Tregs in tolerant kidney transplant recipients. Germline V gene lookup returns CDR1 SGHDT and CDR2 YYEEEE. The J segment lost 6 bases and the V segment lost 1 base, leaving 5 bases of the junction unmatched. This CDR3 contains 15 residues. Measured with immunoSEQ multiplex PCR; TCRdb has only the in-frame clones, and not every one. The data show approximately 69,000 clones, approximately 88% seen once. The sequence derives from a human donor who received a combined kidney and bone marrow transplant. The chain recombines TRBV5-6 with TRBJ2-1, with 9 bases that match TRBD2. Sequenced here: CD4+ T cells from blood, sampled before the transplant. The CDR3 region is CASSLLGGRANEQFF. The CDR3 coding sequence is TGTGCCAGCAGCTTGTTAGGCGGGAGGGCCAATGAGCAGTTCTTC. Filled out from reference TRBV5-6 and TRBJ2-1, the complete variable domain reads DAGVTQSPTHLIKTRGQQVTLRCSPKSGHDTVSWYQQALGQGPQFIFQYYEEEERQRGNFPDRFSGHQFPNYSSELNVNALLLGDSALYLCASSLLGGRANEQFFGPGTRLTVL.